The next 4 T cell receptor beta chains were all read from a single sample in a study of blood T cell repertoires in COVID-19. TCRdb's table, derived via immunoSEQ multiplex PCR, lists solely in-frame clones and lacks some. The sample lists 320,000 or so clones; over 70% were seen once. Specimen: PBMCs or T cells enriched from blood (not recorded which). All receptors come from a man aged 30 to 39 who had recovered from COVID-19.

This CDR3 reads CASSRSSAVEAFF. The CDR3, as DNA: TGTGCCAGCTCAAGATCAAGCGCCGTCGAAGCTTTCTTT. The V and J genes are TRBV18 and TRBJ1-1; D not resolved. Trimming removed 5 bases from V and 8 bases from J, with 15 bases in between. Germline loops: CDR1 KGHSH, CDR2 LQKENI. The CDR3 covers 13 residues.

This chain connects TRBV28 to TRBJ1-3; the match to TRBD1 covers 9 bases. CDR1 and CDR2 (germline): MDHEN, SYDVKM. The junction had 6 bases not matched to a gene; V was cut back by 6 bases and J by 3 bases. The CDR3 runs 15 residues. The CDR3 loop is CASSPQGAGGNTIYF. DNA for the CDR3: TGTGCCAGCAGCCCACAGGGGGCTGGTGGAAACACCATATATTTT.

This chain connects TRBV15 to TRBJ2-7; 8 bases match TRBD1. V gave up 3 bases and J gave up 5 bases; unmatched junction bases: 9. CDR1 is LNHNV and CDR2 is YYDKDF in the germline V gene (reference sequence). The CDR3 is 15 amino acids. CDR3 in DNA: TGTGCCACCAGCAGTACGTCAGGGGGCAACGACGAGCAGTACTTC. Protein: CATSSTSGGNDEQYF.

The chain recombines TRBV5-6 with TRBJ2-2; 7 bases fit TRBD1. The ends lost 6 bases at V and 4 bases at J; junction bases unmatched: 12. Germline CDR1 is SGHDT and CDR2 is YYEEEE. The CDR3 length is 16 residues. Here the CDR3 DNA reads TGTGCCAGCATCATCTCGGTAGGGGGCGGCACCGGGGAGCTGTTTTTT. Translated: CASIISVGGGTGELFF.